This T cell receptor beta chain was documented in a study of blood T cell repertoires in COVID-19. Libraries were prepared by immunoSEQ multiplex PCR; TCRdb keeps only in-frame clonotypes and omits some of them. Of about 430,000 clones detected, approximately 90% appear once; the ten largest clones hold roughly 1.4%. There are 15 residues in the CDR3. The germline V gene encodes CDR1 MDHEN and CDR2 SYDVKM. Deletions cut 1 base from V and 4 bases from J, with 11 bases between. The rearrangement joins TRBV28 to TRBJ1-5; D is perhaps TRBD1 (5 bases). What was sequenced was PBMCs or T cells enriched from blood (not recorded which). This TCR was sampled from a woman between 18 and 29 years old who had been exposed to COVID-19. The CDR3 DNA is TGTGCCAGCAGTTTATTCGCGACAGAGAATCAGCCCCAGCATTTT. Translation gives CASSLFATENQPQHF.